The clone carrying this TCR delta chain has just a few counts. A read error is the likely source, as a far larger clone sits one nucleotide away. The same CDR3 also results from other DNA sequences found in this sample. The data belong to a study of gamma-delta T cells after stem cell transplantation. TCRdb reprocessed the RT-PCR reads through CATT. Among about 1,300 delta-chain clones listed, roughly 2.1% were seen once. V gave up 2 bases and J gave up 1 base, with 38 bases separating them. CDR1 and CDR2 from the germline V gene are TSWWSYY and QGS. This CDR3 comprises 25 residues. This chain links TRDV1 with TRDJ2; TRDD3 is a possible D gene (6 bases). Sequences were obtained from gamma-delta T cells. The sequence derives from a human donor. It is not recorded whose cells these are; they may come from a transplant donor. In DNA, the CDR3 is TGTGCTCTTGGGGAAAATCCCACTAAGACTGTCCTAATTCTAGGATACCGCCTTTTGACAGCACAACTCTTCTTT. Its translation: CALGENPTKTVLILGYRLLTAQLFF.